This T cell receptor beta chain stems from a study of blood T cell repertoires in COVID-19. By proportion, this clone is large (0.1 to 1%). In the original workflow: How many nucleated cells were present was estimated from reference gene primer amplification. The repertoire was sequenced with immunoSEQ multiplex PCR; TCRdb's copy has only in-frame clones and lacks some. That table supplies the V and J calls and clone size; D and trimming were determined from the DNA. The top ten hold approximately 10% of the sample, which has some 89,000 clones, approximately 79% seen once. This TCR derives from a man in his 70s with acute or convalescent COVID-19. The sequenced sample was peripheral blood.

The CDR3 here is CASSAWGTSGNIQYF. CDR3 bases: TGTGCCAGCAGCGCTTGGGGGACTAGTGGGAACATTCAGTACTTC. The chain has TRBV9 and TRBJ2-4, with TRBD2 matching over 8 bases. The V gene end was trimmed by 3 bases and the J gene end by 7 bases; junction bases not matched to a gene: 9. Germline lookup yields CDR1 SGDLS and CDR2 YYNGEE. This CDR3 has 15 amino acids.